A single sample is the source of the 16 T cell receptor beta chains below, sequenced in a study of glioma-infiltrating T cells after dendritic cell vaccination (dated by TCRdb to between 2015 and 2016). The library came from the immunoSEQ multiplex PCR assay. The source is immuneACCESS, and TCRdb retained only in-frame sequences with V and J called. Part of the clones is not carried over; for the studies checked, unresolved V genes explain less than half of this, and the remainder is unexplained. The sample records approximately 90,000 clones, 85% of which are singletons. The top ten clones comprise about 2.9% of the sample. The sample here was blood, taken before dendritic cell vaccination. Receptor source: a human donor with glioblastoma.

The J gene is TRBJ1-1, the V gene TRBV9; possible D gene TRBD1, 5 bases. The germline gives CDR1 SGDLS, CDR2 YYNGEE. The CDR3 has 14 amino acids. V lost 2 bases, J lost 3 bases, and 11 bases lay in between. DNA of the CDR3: TGTGCCAGCAGCGTTCAGGGCGGCGACACTGAAGCTTTCTTT. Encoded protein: CASSVQGGDTEAFF.

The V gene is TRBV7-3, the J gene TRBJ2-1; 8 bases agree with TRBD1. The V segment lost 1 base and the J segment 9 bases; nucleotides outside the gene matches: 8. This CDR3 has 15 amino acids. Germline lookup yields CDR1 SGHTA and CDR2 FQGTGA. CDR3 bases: TGTGCCAGCAGCTTAAGTGGACAGGGAAGGCGTGAGCAGTTCTTC. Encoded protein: CASSLSGQGRREQFF.

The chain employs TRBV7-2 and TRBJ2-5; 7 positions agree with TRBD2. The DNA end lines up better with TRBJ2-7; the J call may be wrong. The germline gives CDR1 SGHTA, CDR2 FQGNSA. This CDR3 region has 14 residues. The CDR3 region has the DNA TGTGCCAGCAGCTCTGGGACTATCAACTACGAGCAGTACTTC. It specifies CASSSGTINYEQYF.

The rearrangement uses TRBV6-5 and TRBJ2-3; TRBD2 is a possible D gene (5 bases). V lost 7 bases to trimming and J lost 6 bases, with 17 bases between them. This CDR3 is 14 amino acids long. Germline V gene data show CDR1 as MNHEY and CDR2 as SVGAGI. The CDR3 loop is CASTPLAEVDTQYF. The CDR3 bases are TGTGCCAGCACCCCCCTGGCGGAGGTTGATACGCAGTATTTT.

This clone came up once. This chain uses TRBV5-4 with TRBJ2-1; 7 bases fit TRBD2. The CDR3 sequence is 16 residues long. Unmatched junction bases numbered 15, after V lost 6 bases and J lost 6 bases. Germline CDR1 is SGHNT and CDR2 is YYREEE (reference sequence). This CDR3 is CASTYQIVAGLNEQFF. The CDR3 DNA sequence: TGTGCCAGCACCTACCAGATAGTAGCGGGCCTCAATGAGCAGTTCTTC.

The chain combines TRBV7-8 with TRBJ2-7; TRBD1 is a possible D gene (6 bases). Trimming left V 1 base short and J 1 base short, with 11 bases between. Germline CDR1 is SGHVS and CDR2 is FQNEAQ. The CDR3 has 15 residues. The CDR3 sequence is CASSLGGHISYEQYF. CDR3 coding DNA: TGTGCCAGCAGCTTAGGGGGACATATATCCTACGAGCAGTACTTC. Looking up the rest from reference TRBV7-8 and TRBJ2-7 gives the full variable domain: GAGVSQSPRYKVAKRGQDVALRCDPISGHVSLFWYQQALGQGPEFLTYFQNEAQLDKSGLPSDRFFAERPEGSVSTLKIQRTQQEDSAVYLCASSLGGHISYEQYFGPGTRLTVT.

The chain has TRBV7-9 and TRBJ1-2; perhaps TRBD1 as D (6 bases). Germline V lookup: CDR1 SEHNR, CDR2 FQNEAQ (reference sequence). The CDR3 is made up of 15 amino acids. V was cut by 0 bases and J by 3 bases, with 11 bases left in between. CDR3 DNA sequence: TGTGCCAGCAGCTTAGCTGGCCAGGGGTACTATGGCTACACCTTC. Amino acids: CASSLAGQGYYGYTF. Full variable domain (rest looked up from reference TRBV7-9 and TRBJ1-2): DTGVSQNPRHKITKRGQNVTFRCDPISEHNRLYWYRQTLGQGPEFLTYFQNEAQLEKSRLLSDRFSAERPKGSFSTLEIQRTEQGDSAMYLCASSLAGQGYYGYTFGSGTRLTVV.

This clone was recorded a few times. The DNA for the CDR3 is TGTGCCAGCACACAGGGGACAACTAATGAAAAACTGTTTTTT. Translated, it gives CASTQGTTNEKLFF. The chain joins TRBV5-6 to TRBJ1-4, with 7 nucleotides matching TRBD1. With 6 bases clipped from V and 0 bases from J, the junction kept 2 bases outside the gene matches. Germline CDR1 reads SGHDT; CDR2 reads YYEEEE. The CDR3 has 14 amino acids.

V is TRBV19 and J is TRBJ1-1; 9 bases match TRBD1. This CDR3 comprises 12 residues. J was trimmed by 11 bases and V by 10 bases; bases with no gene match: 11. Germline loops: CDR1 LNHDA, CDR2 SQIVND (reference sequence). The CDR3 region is CAIRDRDHGAFF. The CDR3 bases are TGTGCCATCCGGGACAGGGACCATGGGGCTTTCTTT.

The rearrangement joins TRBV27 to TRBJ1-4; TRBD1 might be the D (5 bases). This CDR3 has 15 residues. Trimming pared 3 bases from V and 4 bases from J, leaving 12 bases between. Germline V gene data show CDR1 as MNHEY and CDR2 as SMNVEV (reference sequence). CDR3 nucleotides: TGTGCCAGCAGTTTTCGGGGGGTGGTTAATGAAAAACTGTTTTTT. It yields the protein CASSFRGVVNEKLFF.

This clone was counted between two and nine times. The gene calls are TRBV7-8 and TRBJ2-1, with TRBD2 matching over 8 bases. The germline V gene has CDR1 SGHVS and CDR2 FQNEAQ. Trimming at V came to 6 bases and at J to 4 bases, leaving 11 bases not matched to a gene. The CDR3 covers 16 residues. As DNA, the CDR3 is TGTGCCAGCAGTTCGACGGGACTAGGGCTATACAATGAGCAGTTCTTC. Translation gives CASSSTGLGLYNEQFF.

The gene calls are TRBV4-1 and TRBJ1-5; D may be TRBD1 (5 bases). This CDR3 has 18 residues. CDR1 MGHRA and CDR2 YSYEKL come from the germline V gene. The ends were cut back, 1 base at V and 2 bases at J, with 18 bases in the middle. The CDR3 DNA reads TGCGCCAGCAGCCAAGCTCTTCCCTCCAGGGATGGCAATCAGCCCCAGCATTTT. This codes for CASSQALPSRDGNQPQHF.

The CDR3 sequence is CASSTGVGGTDTQYF. The CDR3 nucleotides are TGTGCCAGCAGTACAGGGGTAGGTGGCACAGATACGCAGTATTTT. The chain employs TRBV2 and TRBJ2-3, with 7 positions matching TRBD1. Losses at the gene ends were 5 bases for V and 1 base for J; bases not matched to a gene: 6. CDR1 is SNHLY, CDR2 FYNNEI, per germline. The CDR3 consists of 15 residues. The whole variable domain, filled in from reference TRBV2 and TRBJ2-3, reads EPEVTQTPSHQVTQMGQEVILRCVPISNHLYFYWYRQILGQKVEFLVSFYNNEISEKSEIFDDQFSVERPDGSNFTLKIRSTKLEDSAMYFCASSTGVGGTDTQYFGPGTRLTVL.

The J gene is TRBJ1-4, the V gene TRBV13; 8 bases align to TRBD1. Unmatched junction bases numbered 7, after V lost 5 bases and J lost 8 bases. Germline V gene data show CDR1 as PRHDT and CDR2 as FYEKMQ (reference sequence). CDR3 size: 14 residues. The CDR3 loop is CASSLQGGLEKLFF. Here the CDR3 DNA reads TGTGCCAGCAGCCTACAGGGGGGACTGGAAAAACTGTTTTTT.

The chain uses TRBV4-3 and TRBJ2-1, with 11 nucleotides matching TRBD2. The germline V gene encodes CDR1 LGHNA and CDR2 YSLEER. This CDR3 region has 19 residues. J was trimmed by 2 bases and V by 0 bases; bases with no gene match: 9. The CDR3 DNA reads TGCGCCAGCAGCCAAGAATTTCACGGGACTAGCGGAACCTACAATGAGCAGTTCTTC. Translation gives CASSQEFHGTSGTYNEQFF.

The DNA of the CDR3 is TGTGCCAGCTCACCACCAGGACTTCTTGAGGAAAAACTGTTTTTT. Encoded protein: CASSPPGLLEEKLFF. The chain employs TRBV18 and TRBJ1-4; D unresolved. The CDR3 consists of 15 residues. Trimming took 0 bases from V and 8 from J, leaving 13 bases between them. Germline CDR1 reads KGHSH; CDR2 reads LQKENI. The whole variable domain, remainder taken from reference TRBV18 and TRBJ1-4, is NAGVMQNPRHLVRRRGQEARLRCSPMKGHSHVYWYRQLPEEGLKFMVYLQKENIIDESGMPKERFSAEFPKEGPSILRIQQVVRGDSAAYFCASSPPGLLEEKLFFGSGTQLSVL.